In this sample, the clone carrying this T cell receptor (beta chain) turned up a few times. This entry is derived from a study of T cells after yellow fever vaccination. Germline V gene lookup returns CDR1 SGHTA and CDR2 FQGNSA. The CDR3 spans 15 residues. The junction had 14 bases not matched to a gene; V was cut back by 1 base and J by 15 bases. TCRdb recomputed calls from the 5' RACE reads with MiXCR, one row per CDR3 protein. The table lists fewer than 400,000 distinct CDR3 sequences, 6.2% of them singletons. The receptor comes from a young man who received the YFV17D yellow fever vaccine. The starting material was PBMCs, obtained 5 days after the yellow fever booster vaccination. The rearrangement links TRBV7-2 to TRBJ2-1; 8 bases line up with TRBD2. This chain's CDR3 is CASSLDRARLAGGFF. DNA for the CDR3: TGTGCCAGCAGCTTAGATCGGGCGAGGCTAGCGGGCGGGTTCTTC.